Listed here are 13 T cell receptor beta chains from one sample, sequenced in a study of T-cell reconstitution after alpha-beta-depleted transplantation in children. Unique molecular identifiers were used to barcode this TCRbeta library. Each CDR3 protein gets one entry after TCRdb re-called the PCR reads with MiXCR. This table has approximately 290,000 distinct CDR3 sequences, approximately 10% appearing once. Specimen: peripheral blood, collected 180 days after TCRalphabeta/CD19-depleted stem cell transplant. The receptors shown here come from a male patient between 2 and 9 years old who had a stem cell transplant for chronic granulomatous disease, so the T cells may come from the graft donor.

The V gene is TRBV7-8, the J gene TRBJ2-1; possibly TRBD2 for D (6 bases). The CDR3 runs to 16 residues. V lost 1 base, J lost 9 bases, and 19 bases lay in between. Germline V gene lookup returns CDR1 SGHVS and CDR2 FQNEAQ. CDR3 bases: TGTGCCAGCAGCTTAGGATTACTAGGTTCCGGGGGTGAGCAGTTCTTC. It yields the protein CASSLGLLGSGGEQFF.

This clonotype was counted at least ten times. V gene TRBV7-9 combines with J gene TRBJ2-7; D is possibly TRBD1 or TRBD2 (5 bases each). CDR3 size: 14 residues. The V end lost 5 bases, the J end lost 7 bases, and 18 bases lay between the germline ends. Germline CDR1 and CDR2: SEHNR and FQNEAQ (reference sequence). The CDR3 sequence: CASSGRDPAREQYF. The CDR3, as DNA: TGTGCCAGCAGCGGCCGGGACCCTGCTAGGGAGCAGTACTTC.

This clonotype has at least ten counts. This chain links TRBV5-1 with TRBJ2-7; 7 nucleotides match TRBD1. The J segment lost 2 bases and the V segment lost 0 bases, leaving 5 bases of the junction unmatched. Germline V gene data show CDR1 as SGHRS and CDR2 as YFSETQ. The CDR3 has 15 residues. This CDR3 is CASSLGTGRPYEQYF. The CDR3 region has the DNA TGCGCCAGCAGCTTGGGGACAGGCCGACCCTACGAGCAGTACTTC.

This clonotype was recorded many times. The genes are TRBV12-3 or TRBV12-4 and TRBJ2-3; 10 positions agree with TRBD2. The CDR3 is made up of 16 amino acids. Losses at the gene ends were 6 bases for V and 2 bases for J; bases not matched to a gene: 8. In nucleotides, the CDR3 is TGTGCCAGCAGAGAACTAGCGGGGAAGACCACAGATACGCAGTATTTT. Translated, it gives CASRELAGKTTDTQYF.

This clonotype was detected many times. V gene TRBV7-2 combines with J gene TRBJ2-7; D not resolved. The CDR3 consists of 12 residues. In germline, CDR1 is SGHTA, CDR2 FQGNSA. The V and J ends lost 3 bases and 2 bases respectively, with 5 bases between them. CDR3 sequence (DNA): TGTGCCAGCAGCTTTAACCCCTACGAGCAGTACTTC. It encodes CASSFNPYEQYF.

This clonotype was found many times. V and J are TRBV5-5 and TRBJ2-7; 7 bases fit TRBD1. V was clipped by 4 bases and J by 1 base; unmatched bases: 8. CDR3 length: 15 amino acids. Germline CDR1 and CDR2: SGHKS and YYEKEE (reference sequence). CDR3 protein: CASSTGTDLSYEQYF. CDR3 coding DNA: TGTGCCAGCAGCACCGGGACAGACCTATCCTACGAGCAGTACTTC.

In this sample, this clonotype turned up many times. CDR3 bases: TGTGCCAGCAGTCGGGTTGGGACTAGCGTTTATACGCAGTATTTT. This translates into CASSRVGTSVYTQYF. This chain uses TRBV27 with TRBJ2-3; 10 bases align to TRBD2. J gave up 7 bases and V 5 bases, and 9 bases lay outside the gene matches. Per the germline V gene, CDR1 is MNHEY and CDR2 is SMNVEV (reference sequence). The CDR3 totals 15 residues.

This clonotype has a count of ten or more. This sequence joins TRBV7-9 and TRBJ2-2, with D uncertain. This CDR3 spans 18 amino acids. V was pared by 5 bases and J by 2 bases, with 21 bases between. In germline, CDR1 is SEHNR, CDR2 FQNEAQ (reference sequence). Written as DNA, the CDR3 is TGTGCCAGCAGCAGGATGGTGGGCATGACTGGAAACACCGGGGAGCTGTTTTTT. It encodes CASSRMVGMTGNTGELFF.

This clonotype was counted many times. The chain combines TRBV29-1 with TRBJ1-1; TRBD1 matches at 9 bases. CDR3 length: 13 amino acids. CDR1 and CDR2 (germline): SQVTM, ANQGSEA. The V and J ends lost 6 bases and 5 bases, in that order; junction bases with no gene match: 7. CDR3 amino acids: CSVPGTGSTEAFF. For the CDR3, the DNA is TGCAGCGTGCCCGGGACAGGGAGTACTGAAGCTTTCTTT.

This clonotype was counted a few times. The chain has TRBV5-5 and TRBJ1-3; TRBD1 is a possible D gene (5 bases). V dropped 2 bases and J dropped 2 bases, with 14 bases sitting between them. The V gene's germline CDR1 is SGHKS and CDR2 YYEKEE (reference sequence). This CDR3 contains 16 residues. The CDR3 here is CASSFSDSLPGNTIYF. The DNA of the CDR3 is TGTGCCAGCAGCTTTTCCGACAGCCTCCCTGGAAACACCATATATTTT. The whole variable domain, remainder taken from reference TRBV5-5 and TRBJ1-3, is DAGVTQSPTHLIKTRGQQVTLRCSPISGHKSVSWYQQVLGQGPQFIFQYYEKEERGRGNFPDRFSARQFPNYSSELNVNALLLGDSALYLCASSFSDSLPGNTIYFGEGSWLTVV.

About this clonotype: This may come from a read error, since a much larger clone is one base off. This sequence joins TRBV15 and TRBJ2-5; TRBD2 aligns across 11 bases. The CDR3 runs to 16 residues. The germline V gene encodes CDR1 LNHNV and CDR2 YYDKDF (reference sequence). The CDR3 DNA reads as TGTGCCACCAGCAGAGAACGACTAGCGGGGAGGGAGACCCAGTCCTTC. It encodes CATSRERLAGRETQSF.

This clonotype was detected ten times or more. This sequence joins TRBV12-3 or TRBV12-4 and TRBJ2-5; perhaps TRBD1 as D (6 bases). The CDR3 consists of 16 residues. The V gene lost 6 bases and the J gene lost 0 bases, with 17 bases spanning the gap. The CDR3 is CASRPNLAGDQETQYF. The CDR3 bases are TGTGCCAGCAGGCCCAACCTTGCAGGGGACCAAGAGACCCAGTACTTC.

The sample holds many counts of this clonotype. The chain couples TRBV12-3 or TRBV12-4 to TRBJ2-3, with TRBD1 matching 10 bases. The junction had 4 bases not matched to a gene; V was cut back by 7 bases and J by 3 bases. The length of the CDR3 is 14 residues. CDR3: CASTWGQGTDTQYF. CDR3 nucleotide sequence: TGTGCCAGCACCTGGGGACAGGGGACAGATACGCAGTATTTT.